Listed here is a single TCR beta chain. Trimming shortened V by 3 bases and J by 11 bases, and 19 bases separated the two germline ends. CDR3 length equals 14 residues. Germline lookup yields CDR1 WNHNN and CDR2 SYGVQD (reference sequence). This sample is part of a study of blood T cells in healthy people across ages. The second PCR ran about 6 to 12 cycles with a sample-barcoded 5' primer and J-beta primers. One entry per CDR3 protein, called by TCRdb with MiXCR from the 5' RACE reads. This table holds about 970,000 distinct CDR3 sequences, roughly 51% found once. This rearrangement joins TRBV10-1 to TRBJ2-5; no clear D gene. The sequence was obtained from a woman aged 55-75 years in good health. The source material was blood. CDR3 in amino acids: CASSDQVLGSGQYF. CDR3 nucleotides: TGCGCCAGCAGTGACCAGGTTCTAGGCAGTGGGCAGTACTTC.